This T cell receptor beta chain was sequenced for a study of T cell clonality in common variable immunodeficiency (dated by TCRdb to the mid-2010s). Most of the CVID patients and most of the healthy controls were of Caucasian heritage. Heparinized peripheral whole blood samples of about 5 to 8.5 ml were collected from each donor. Genomic DNA from adults with common variable immune deficiency (CVID) and from healthy adult controls was used for sequencing of TCRbeta CDR3 repertoires. A total of some 22 healthy adult volunteers (around 12 female and approximately ten male; age range roughly 23 to 75 years, mean age about 33) were included in the control group. Diluted blood was density-centrifuged over Hypaque 1077 or Ficoll-Paque to isolate peripheral blood mononuclear cells. Genomic DNA was obtained from unsorted mononuclear cells through either Qiagen column purification or a centrifugation-based method.

The research as a whole found: The authors noted that sequencing repertoires of T cell subpopulations would be needed to clarify what caused the increased clonality in CVID. CVID TCRbeta sequences were reported to have fewer deletions and N-nucleotide insertions and to lack highly modified clones with 13 or more V deletions. TCRbeta clonality was higher in CVID subjects than in healthy controls (t-test p = 0.018), and the increase was most characteristic of about a third of subjects. Despite equal DNA input, controls averaged approximately 82,000 unique sequences per sample versus around 30,000 in CVID samples. Correlations of repertoire features with clinical complications were constrained by heterogeneity among patients within the CVID cohort. Healthy controls shared more TCRbeta clones with each other than CVID subjects shared among themselves (p < 0.0001).

At least ten counts were recorded for this clone. Its antigen is still unknown. The CDR3 is cut off 3 residues early in the read; its end comes from the germline J gene. The CDR3 runs 15 residues from the cysteine to the phenylalanine. Only the CDR3 bases that were read are kept: 36 of them, in frame from base 1. The germline V gene provides CDR1 SGHTA and CDR2 FQGNSA. V is shortened by 1 base, J by 4 bases, and the region joining them spans 14 bases. For sequencing, equivalent amounts of genomic DNA were input from CVID and control samples. For every sample, a 60 bp segment covering the rearranged TCRbeta CDR3 region was amplified and then sequenced. The immunoSEQ assay, a bias-corrected multiplex PCR with high-throughput sequencing, was employed for TCRbeta amplification. The authors' analysis ran thus. Each unique nucleotide sequence was treated as a clone and annotated with V, D and J genes, copy number and frequency. Sequences were labeled productive if in frame, and non-productive if out of frame or containing stop codons. Clonality was calculated from Shannon's entropy as previously described. Mean CDR3 Kyte-Doolittle hydropathy was derived from the predicted amino acid sequences of productive clones. The R hclust function was used to hierarchically cluster scaled V gene usage with Manhattan distance and complete linkage. Sharing of clones by CDR3 amino acid sequence was evaluated by resampling 12 repertoires per group over 100 rounds. The repertoires were screened for more than 55 published EBV-specific TCRbeta sequences and approximately 230 published CMV-specific TCRbeta sequences. Analysis left out two CVID samples that produced under 10,000 sequences, so about 41 CVID repertoires remained. What TCRdb holds here is the immuneACCESS table cut down to in-frame rearrangements. Part of the clones is not present; checked against another copy, under half of the missing clones reflect an unresolved V gene, and the others are unexplained. The DNA gave D and trimming, while V, J and clone size come from that table. Across this sample, some 60,000 clones were tabulated and none appeared just once. The top ten clonotypes cover over 1.5% of the sample.

This receptor was identified in a person aged 18 to 75 in good health. Sample: peripheral blood mononuclear cells. The chain is assembled from TRBV7-2 and TRBJ2-7; perhaps TRBD1 is the D gene, with 6 bases matching. The part of the CDR3 DNA that was read is TGTGCCAGCAGCTTAGGAGGACAGAGAACATACGAG. Translated, it gives CASSLGGQRTYE. The whole CDR3 protein reads CASSLGGQRTYEQYF.